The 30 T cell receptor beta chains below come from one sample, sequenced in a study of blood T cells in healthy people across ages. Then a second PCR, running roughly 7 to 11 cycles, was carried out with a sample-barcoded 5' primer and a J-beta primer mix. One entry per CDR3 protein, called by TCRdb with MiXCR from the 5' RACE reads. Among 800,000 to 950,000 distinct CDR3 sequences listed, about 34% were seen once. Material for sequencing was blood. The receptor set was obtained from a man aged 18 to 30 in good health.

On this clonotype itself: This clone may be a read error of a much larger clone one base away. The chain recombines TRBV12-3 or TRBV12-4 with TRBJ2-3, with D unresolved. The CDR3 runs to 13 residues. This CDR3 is CASGPHIADTEYF. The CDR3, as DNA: TGTGCCAGCGGTCCCCACATTGCGGATACGGAGTATTTT.

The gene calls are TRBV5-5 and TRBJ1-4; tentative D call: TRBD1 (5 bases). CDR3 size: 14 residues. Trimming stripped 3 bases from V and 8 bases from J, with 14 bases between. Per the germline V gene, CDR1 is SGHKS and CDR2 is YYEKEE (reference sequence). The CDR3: CASSSGSSGEKLFF. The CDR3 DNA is TGTGCCAGCAGCTCAGGGAGCTCTGGAGAAAAACTGTTTTTT.

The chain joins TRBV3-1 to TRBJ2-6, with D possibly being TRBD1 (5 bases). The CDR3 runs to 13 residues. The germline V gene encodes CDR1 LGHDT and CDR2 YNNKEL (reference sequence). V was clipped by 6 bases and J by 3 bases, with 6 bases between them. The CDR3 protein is CASRRGGANVLTF. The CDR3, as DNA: TGTGCCAGCAGAAGGGGTGGGGCCAACGTCCTGACTTTC.

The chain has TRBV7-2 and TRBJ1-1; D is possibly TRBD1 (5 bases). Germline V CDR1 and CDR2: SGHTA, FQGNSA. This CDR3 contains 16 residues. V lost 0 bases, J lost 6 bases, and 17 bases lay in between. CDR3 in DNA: TGTGCCAGCAGCTTAGCTGGAGGCAGGGAAGACGCTGAAGCTTTCTTT. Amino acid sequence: CASSLAGGREDAEAFF.

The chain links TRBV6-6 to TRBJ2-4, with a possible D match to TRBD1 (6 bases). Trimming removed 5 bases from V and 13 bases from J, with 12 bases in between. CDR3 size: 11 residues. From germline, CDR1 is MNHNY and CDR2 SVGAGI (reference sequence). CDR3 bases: TGTGCCAGCAGTCGGACAGAAGAGCAGTACTTC. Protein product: CASSRTEEQYF.

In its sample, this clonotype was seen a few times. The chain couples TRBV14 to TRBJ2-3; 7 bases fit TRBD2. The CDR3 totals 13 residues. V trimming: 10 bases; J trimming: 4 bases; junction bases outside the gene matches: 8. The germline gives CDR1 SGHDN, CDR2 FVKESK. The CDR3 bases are TGTGCCACTCGGGGAGGGGTAGCAGATACGCAGTATTTT. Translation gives CATRGGVADTQYF.

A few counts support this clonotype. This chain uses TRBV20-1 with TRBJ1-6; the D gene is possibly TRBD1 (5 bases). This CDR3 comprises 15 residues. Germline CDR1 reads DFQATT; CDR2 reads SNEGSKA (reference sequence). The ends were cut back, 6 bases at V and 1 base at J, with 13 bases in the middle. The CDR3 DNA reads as TGCAGTGCCCGTCAAGCAGGGTCCTATAATTCACCCCTCCACTTT. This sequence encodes CSARQAGSYNSPLHF.

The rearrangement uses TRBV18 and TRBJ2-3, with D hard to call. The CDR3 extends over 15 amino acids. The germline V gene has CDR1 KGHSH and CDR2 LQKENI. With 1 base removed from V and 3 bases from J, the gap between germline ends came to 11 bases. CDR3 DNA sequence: TGTGCCAGCTCACCACTTGGCTCTCTGACAGATACGCAGTATTTT. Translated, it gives CASSPLGSLTDTQYF.

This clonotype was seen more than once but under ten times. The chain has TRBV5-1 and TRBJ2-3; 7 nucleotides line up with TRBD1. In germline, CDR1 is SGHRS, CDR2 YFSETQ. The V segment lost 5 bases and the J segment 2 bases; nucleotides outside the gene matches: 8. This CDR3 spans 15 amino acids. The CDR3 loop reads CASSTGVLNTDTQYF. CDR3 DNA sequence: TGCGCCAGCAGTACAGGGGTTCTAAACACAGATACGCAGTATTTT.

CDR3 loop: CASSQDRRASENTDTQYF. The CDR3 nucleotides read TGCGCCAGCAGCCAAGATCGCCGGGCTAGCGAGAACACAGATACGCAGTATTTT. The chain couples TRBV4-3 to TRBJ2-3, with TRBD2 as a possible D gene (6 bases). The CDR3 length is 18 residues. V was clipped by 0 bases and J by 2 bases, with 18 bases between them. CDR1 is LGHNA, CDR2 YSLEER, per germline.

CDR3 loop: CATSREGVGGNQPQHF. CDR3 DNA: TGTGCCACCAGCAGAGAGGGGGTGGGCGGCAATCAGCCCCAGCATTTT. The J gene is TRBJ1-5, the V gene TRBV15; D may be TRBD1 (5 bases). V lost 0 bases and J lost 2, with 11 bases in between. The CDR3 spans 16 residues. Germline CDR1 reads LNHNV; CDR2 reads YYDKDF (reference sequence).

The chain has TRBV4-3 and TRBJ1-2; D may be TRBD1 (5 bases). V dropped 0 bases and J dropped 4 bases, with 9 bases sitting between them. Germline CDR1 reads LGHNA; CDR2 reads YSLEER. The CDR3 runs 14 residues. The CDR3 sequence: CASSQDQGVYGYTF. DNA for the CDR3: TGCGCCAGCAGCCAAGACCAGGGCGTCTATGGCTACACCTTC.

The CDR3 reads CASSQDERGYTDTQYF. In nucleotides, the CDR3 is TGTGCCAGCAGCCAAGATGAAAGGGGCTACACAGATACGCAGTATTTT. The chain links TRBV4-2 to TRBJ2-3; D might be TRBD1 (5 bases). Trimming removed 0 bases from V and 2 bases from J, with 12 bases in between. CDR3 length: 16 residues. Germline values: CDR1 LGHNA, CDR2 YNFKEQ.

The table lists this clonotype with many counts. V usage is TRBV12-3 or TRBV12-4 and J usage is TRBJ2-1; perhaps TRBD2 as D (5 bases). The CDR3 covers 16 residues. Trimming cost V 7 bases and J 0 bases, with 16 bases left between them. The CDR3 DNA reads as TGTGCCAGCACCTCGCGGGCTCCTAGCTCCTACAATGAGCAGTTCTTC. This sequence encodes CASTSRAPSSYNEQFF.

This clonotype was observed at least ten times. The CDR3 DNA is TGTGCCAGCAGCTTTCGGCCAGGTACCCGCAATGAGCAGTTCTTC. It encodes CASSFRPGTRNEQFF. This rearrangement joins TRBV7-6 to TRBJ2-1; D gene ambiguous. V gave up 3 bases and J gave up 6 bases, with 15 bases separating them. The CDR3 sequence is 15 residues long. Germline V gene data show CDR1 as SGHVS and CDR2 as FNYEAQ.

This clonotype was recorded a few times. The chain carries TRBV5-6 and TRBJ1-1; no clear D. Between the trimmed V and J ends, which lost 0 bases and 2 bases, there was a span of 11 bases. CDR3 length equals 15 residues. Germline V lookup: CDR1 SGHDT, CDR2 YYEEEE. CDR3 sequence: CASSLVGTYNTEAFF. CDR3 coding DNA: TGTGCCAGCAGCTTGGTGGGCACCTACAACACTGAAGCTTTCTTT. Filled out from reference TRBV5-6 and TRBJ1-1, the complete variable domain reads DAGVTQSPTHLIKTRGQQVTLRCSPKSGHDTVSWYQQALGQGPQFIFQYYEEEERQRGNFPDRFSGHQFPNYSSELNVNALLLGDSALYLCASSLVGTYNTEAFFGQGTRLTVV.

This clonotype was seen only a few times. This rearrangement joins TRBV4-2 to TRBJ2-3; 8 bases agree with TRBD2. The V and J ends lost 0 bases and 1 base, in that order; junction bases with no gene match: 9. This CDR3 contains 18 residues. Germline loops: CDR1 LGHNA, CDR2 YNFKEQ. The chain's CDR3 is CASSQDYTGAGGTDTQYF. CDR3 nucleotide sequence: TGTGCCAGCAGCCAAGATTATACTGGAGCGGGAGGCACAGATACGCAGTATTTT.

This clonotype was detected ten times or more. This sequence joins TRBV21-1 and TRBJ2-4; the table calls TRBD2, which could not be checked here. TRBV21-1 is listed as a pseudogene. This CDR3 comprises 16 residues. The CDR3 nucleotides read TGTGCCAGCAGCAAATCAAGGGCAGGCTACAAAAACATTCAGTACTTC. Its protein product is CASSKSRAGYKNIQYF.

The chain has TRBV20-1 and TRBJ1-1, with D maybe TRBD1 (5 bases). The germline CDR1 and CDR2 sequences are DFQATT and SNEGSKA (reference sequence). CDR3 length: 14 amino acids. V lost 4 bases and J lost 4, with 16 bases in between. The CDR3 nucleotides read TGCAGTGCTATCCGGGACGCGGAGAGCACTGAAGCTTTCTTT. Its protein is CSAIRDAESTEAFF.

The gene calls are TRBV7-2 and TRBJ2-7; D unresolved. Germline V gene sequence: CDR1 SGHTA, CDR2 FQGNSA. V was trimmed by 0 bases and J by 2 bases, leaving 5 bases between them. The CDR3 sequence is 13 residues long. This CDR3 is CASSLAIPYEQYF. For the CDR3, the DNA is TGTGCCAGCAGCTTAGCTATTCCCTACGAGCAGTACTTC.

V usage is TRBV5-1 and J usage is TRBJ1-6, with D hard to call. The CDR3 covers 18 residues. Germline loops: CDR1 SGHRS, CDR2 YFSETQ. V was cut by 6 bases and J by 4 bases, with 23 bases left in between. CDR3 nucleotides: TGCGCCAGCACCTTAGTAAACAGAGCTATTGGATATAATTCACCCCTCCACTTT. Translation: CASTLVNRAIGYNSPLHF.

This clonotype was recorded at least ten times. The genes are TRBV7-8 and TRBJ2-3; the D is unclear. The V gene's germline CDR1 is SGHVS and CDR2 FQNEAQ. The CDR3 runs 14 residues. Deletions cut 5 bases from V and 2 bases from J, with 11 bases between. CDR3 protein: CASSPHQDTDTQYF. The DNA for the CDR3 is TGTGCCAGCAGCCCTCACCAGGACACAGATACGCAGTATTTT.

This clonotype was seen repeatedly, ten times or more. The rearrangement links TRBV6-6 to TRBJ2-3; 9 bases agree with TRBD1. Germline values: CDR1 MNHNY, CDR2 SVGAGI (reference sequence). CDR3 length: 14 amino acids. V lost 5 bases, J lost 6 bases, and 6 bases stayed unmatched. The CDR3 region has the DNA TGTGCCAGCAGTGCCGGGACAGGGAAGGATACGCAGTATTTT. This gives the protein CASSAGTGKDTQYF.

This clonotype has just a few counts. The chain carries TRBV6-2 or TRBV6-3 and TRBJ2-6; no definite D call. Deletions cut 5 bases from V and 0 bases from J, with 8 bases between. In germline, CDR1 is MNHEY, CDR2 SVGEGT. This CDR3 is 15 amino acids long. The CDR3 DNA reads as TGTGCCAGCAGTCTTGACCTCTCTGGGGCCAACGTCCTGACTTTC. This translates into CASSLDLSGANVLTF.

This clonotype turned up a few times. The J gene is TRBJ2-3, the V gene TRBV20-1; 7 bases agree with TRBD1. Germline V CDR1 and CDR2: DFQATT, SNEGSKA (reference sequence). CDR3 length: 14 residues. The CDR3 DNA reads TGCAGCGCAAGAAAGGGGGCAGCGGCAGATACGCAGTATTTT. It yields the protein CSARKGAAADTQYF.

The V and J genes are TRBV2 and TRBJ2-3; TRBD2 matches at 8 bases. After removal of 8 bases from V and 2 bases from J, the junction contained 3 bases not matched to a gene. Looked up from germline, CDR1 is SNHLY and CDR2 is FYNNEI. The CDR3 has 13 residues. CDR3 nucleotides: TGTGCCAGCCGGGGACTAGACACAGATACGCAGTATTTT. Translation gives CASRGLDTDTQYF.

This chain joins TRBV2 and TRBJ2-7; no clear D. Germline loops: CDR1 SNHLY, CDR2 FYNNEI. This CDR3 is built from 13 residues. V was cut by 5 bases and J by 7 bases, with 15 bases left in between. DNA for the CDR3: TGTGCCAGCAGTAGGATGGTTGGTGCTGAGCAGTACTTC. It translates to CASSRMVGAEQYF.

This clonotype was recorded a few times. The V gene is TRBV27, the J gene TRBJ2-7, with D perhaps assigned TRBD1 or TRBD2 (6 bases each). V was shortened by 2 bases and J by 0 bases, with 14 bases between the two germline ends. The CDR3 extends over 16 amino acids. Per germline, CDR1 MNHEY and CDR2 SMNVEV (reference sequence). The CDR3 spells CASSLLWGARSYEQYF. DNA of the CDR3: TGTGCCAGCAGTTTACTTTGGGGGGCCCGCTCCTACGAGCAGTACTTC.

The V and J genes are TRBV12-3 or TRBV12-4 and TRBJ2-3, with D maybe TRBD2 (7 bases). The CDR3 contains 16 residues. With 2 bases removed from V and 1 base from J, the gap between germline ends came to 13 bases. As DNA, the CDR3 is TGTGCCAGCAGTTTACCCCGGGGGGCGGGCACAGATACGCAGTATTTT. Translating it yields CASSLPRGAGTDTQYF.

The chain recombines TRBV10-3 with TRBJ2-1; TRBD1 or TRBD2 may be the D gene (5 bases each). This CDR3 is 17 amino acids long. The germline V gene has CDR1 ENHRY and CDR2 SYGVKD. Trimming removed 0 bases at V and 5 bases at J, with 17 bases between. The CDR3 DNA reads TGTGCCATCAGTGAGTCGATTAACCCGGGACCCAACAATGAGCAGTTCTTC. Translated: CAISESINPGPNNEQFF.